What follows describes a single T cell receptor (beta chain). As handled by the study authors: From reference gene primer amplification, estimates of nucleated cell counts were derived. The assay was immunoSEQ multiplex PCR, and TCRdb's table has in-frame clones only and misses some. The DNA gave D and trimming, while V, J and clone size come from that table. In the table there are some 270,000 clones, over 75% of which are singletons. The sample comes from a study of blood T cell repertoires in COVID-19. This CDR3 spans 16 amino acids. Trimming took off 4 bases at V and 6 bases at J, with 22 bases between the two ends. CDR1 and CDR2 (germline): MGHDK, SYGVNS.

Sequencing was carried out using peripheral blood. This sequence was found in a woman in her 70s with acute or convalescent COVID-19. The chain uses TRBV25-1 and TRBJ2-7; D not certain. CDR3 coding DNA: TGTGCCAGCAGTGGCTCTGCGAGCCCACTTTATGCCGAGCAGTACTTC. It translates to CASSGSASPLYAEQYF.